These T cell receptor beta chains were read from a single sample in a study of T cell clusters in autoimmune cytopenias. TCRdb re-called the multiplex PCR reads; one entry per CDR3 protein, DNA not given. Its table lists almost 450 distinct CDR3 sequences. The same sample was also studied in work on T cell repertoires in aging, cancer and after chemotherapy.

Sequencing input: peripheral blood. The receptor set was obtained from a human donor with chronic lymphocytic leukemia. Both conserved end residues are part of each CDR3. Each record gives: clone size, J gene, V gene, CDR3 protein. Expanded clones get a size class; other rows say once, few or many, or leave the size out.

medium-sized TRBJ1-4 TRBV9 CASSPLGAGVEKLFF
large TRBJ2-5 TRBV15 CATSRDRRDRFDMEETQYF
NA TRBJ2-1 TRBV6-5 CASRTTGGGEFF
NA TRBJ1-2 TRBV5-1 CASSLEANRINYGYTF
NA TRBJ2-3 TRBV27 CASRPGTSGGAKDTQYF
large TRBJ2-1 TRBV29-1 CSVEGKNEQFF
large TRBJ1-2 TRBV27 CASSFGVERRGYTF
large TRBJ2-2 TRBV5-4 CASSLRGANTGELFF
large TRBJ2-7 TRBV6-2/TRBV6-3 CASSSAGTETYEQYF
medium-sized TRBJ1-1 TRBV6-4 CASSGRATRGDTEAFF
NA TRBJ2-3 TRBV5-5 CASSPLAGGLTDTQYF
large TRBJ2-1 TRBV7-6 CASSLARSGGAYEQFF
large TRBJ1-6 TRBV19 CASSTRQGVEAPLHF
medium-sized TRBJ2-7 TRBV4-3 CASSQGDRPEQYF
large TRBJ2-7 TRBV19 CASSTGDGGYSYEQYF
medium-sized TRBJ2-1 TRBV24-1 CATSVGGLDEQFF
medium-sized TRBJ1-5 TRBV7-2 CASSALGTGGVQPQHF
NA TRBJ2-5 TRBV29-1 CSVDWRGGGEETQYF
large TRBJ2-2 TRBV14 CASSQARRQGVTGELFF
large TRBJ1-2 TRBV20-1 CSASPQGTNYGYTF
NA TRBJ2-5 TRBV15 CATSRTLAEGETQYF
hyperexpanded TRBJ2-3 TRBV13 CASSFGGGTDTQYF
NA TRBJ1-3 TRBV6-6 CASTDRAPGNTIYF
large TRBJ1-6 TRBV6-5 CASTTGADSPLHF
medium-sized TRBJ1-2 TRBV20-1 CSAPPHPRRAFNGYTF
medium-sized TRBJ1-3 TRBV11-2 CASSFRTGTGNTIYF
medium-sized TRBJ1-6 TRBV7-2 CASSIRQGGGNNSPLHF
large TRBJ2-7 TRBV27 CASNPAGARHEQYF
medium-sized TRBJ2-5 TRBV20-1 CSATWTGTPETQYF
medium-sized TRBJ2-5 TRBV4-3 CASSQDYQETQYF
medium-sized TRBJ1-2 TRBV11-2 CASSPGQGSYGYTF
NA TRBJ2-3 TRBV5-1 CASSSPTSGLDTQYF
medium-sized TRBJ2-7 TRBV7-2 CASSELGHRSHEQYF
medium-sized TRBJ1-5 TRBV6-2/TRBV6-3 CASSRGGSQPQHF
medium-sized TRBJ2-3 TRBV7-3 CASSLGGTWDTQYF
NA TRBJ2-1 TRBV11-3 CASSSGLELNEQFF
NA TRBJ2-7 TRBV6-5 CASSYSEVPGYEQYF
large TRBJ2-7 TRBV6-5 CASSLSGTYEQYF
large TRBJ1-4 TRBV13 CASSQTALQEKLFF
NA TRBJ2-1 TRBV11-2 CASSLGASVYNEQFF
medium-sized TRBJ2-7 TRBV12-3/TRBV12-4 CASRSTSGGPHEQYF
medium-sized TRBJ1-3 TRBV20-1 CSAPDSSGNTIYF
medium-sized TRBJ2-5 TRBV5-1 CASSRGTGQETQYF
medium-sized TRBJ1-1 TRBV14 CASSQLSGKNTEAFF
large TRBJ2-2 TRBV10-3 CAISEGGGFTGELFF
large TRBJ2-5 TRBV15 CATSTRDSQAETQYF
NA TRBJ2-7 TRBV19 CASSIGQGAEQYF
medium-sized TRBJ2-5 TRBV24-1 CATSDLSLGQVETQYF
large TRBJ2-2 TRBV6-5 CASSYGGGIPGELFF
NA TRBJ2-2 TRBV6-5 CASSLGLAGYTGELFF
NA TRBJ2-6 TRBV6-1 CASSEGWGSDSGANVLTF
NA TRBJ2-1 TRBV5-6 CASSSDPRGNEQFF
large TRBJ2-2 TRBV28 CASSRTSAAGELFF
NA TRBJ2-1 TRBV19 CASSDGLTDNEQFF
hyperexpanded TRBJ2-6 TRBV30 CAWSISGANVLTF